The 25 T cell receptor beta chains reported below all come from one sample, sequenced in a study of blood T cell repertoires in COVID-19 (dated by TCRdb to about 2020). Library generation was performed with the immunoSEQ multiplex PCR assay. TCRdb provides this immuneACCESS table in a form limited to in-frame rearrangements. Some clones are lacking; in checked studies, under half of them reflect an unresolved V gene, and why the rest are absent is not known. The sample records 70,000 to 95,000 clones, around 80% of which are singletons. The ten most abundant clones make up approximately 34% of the sample. Sequencing was done on a sample of peripheral blood. The receptors originated from a man in his sixties with COVID-19, enrolled during active disease.

The chain employs TRBV4-1 and TRBJ2-7; TRBD1 matches 7 bases. Trimming took 8 bases from V and 2 from J; bases not matched to a gene: 6. The CDR3 contains 13 residues. Germline V gives CDR1 MGHRA, CDR2 YSYEKL. CDR3 DNA sequence: TGCGCCAGCCCTGACGGGACAGCCTACGAGCAGTACTTC. It is translated as CASPDGTAYEQYF.

The rearrangement links TRBV4-1 to TRBJ1-1, with D hard to call. Between the trimmed V and J ends, which lost 2 bases and 0 bases, there was a span of 13 bases. The CDR3 loop spans 16 amino acids. The germline V gene encodes CDR1 MGHRA and CDR2 YSYEKL. The CDR3 region has the DNA TGCGCCAGCAGCCAACTCTCTGACGGGATGAACACTGAAGCTTTCTTT. This sequence encodes CASSQLSDGMNTEAFF.

This chain links TRBV6-5 with TRBJ1-4, with D tentatively TRBD1 (6 bases). Trimming left V 5 bases short and J 8 bases short, with 15 bases between. CDR1 is MNHEY, CDR2 SVGAGI, per germline. The CDR3 has 14 amino acids. The CDR3 sequence is CASSPREGQEKLFF. CDR3 sequence (DNA): TGTGCCAGCAGTCCCCGGGAAGGACAGGAAAAACTGTTTTTT.

The chain is built from TRBV5-1 and TRBJ2-3; 11 positions agree with TRBD2. The CDR3 runs to 16 residues. Unmatched junction bases numbered 5, after V lost 0 bases and J lost 5 bases. Germline CDR1 reads SGHRS; CDR2 reads YFSETQ. The CDR3 protein is CASSLEASGGRDTQYF. In DNA, the CDR3 is TGCGCCAGCAGCTTGGAGGCTAGCGGGGGGCGAGATACGCAGTATTTT.

This sequence joins TRBV21-1 and TRBJ2-7; the table's TRBD2 call for D was not verified on the DNA. TRBV21-1 is noted as a pseudogene. The CDR3 has 17 residues. CDR3 residues: CASSTPLSARGTYEQYF. CDR3 sequence (DNA): TGTGCCAGCAGCACACCCCTTTCGGCCCGGGGAACCTACGAGCAGTACTTC.

The chain joins TRBV30 to TRBJ2-1; the D gene is possibly TRBD1 (6 bases). CDR3 length: 14 residues. In germline, CDR1 is GTSNPN, CDR2 SVGIG (reference sequence). The CDR3 loop is CASRGGSDYNEQFF. The DNA of the CDR3 is TGTGCTAGCAGGGGCGGGTCGGACTACAATGAGCAGTTCTTC.

The chain joins TRBV6-1 to TRBJ1-2; D uncertain. Germline V gene lookup returns CDR1 MNHNS and CDR2 SASEGT. Trimming pared 1 base from V and 6 bases from J, leaving 15 bases between. CDR3 length: 15 residues. As DNA, the CDR3 is TGTGCCAGCAGTGAAGGAATGCCAGGAGGCGATGGCTACACCTTC. It translates to CASSEGMPGGDGYTF.

The chain uses TRBV2 and TRBJ2-5, with D perhaps TRBD1 (5 bases). Germline values: CDR1 SNHLY, CDR2 FYNNEI. V lost 6 bases and J lost 4, with 9 bases in between. The CDR3 has 12 residues. The CDR3 loop is CASRGPPETQYF. In nucleotides, the CDR3 is TGTGCCAGCAGGGGGCCCCCAGAGACCCAGTACTTC.

The chain combines TRBV29-1 with TRBJ2-3, with D maybe TRBD1 (6 bases). The CDR3 runs to 14 residues. Trimming stripped 4 bases from V and 4 bases from J, with 15 bases between. Germline loops: CDR1 SQVTM, CDR2 ANQGSEA. CDR3 DNA sequence: TGCAGCGTTGTGAGTCAGGGGTTCCCAGATACGCAGTATTTT. Amino acids: CSVVSQGFPDTQYF.

This sequence joins TRBV5-1 and TRBJ2-7; D is unclear. The CDR3 is made up of 13 amino acids. The V gene lost 10 bases and the J gene lost 1 base, with 15 bases spanning the gap. Looked up from germline, CDR1 is SGHRS and CDR2 is YFSETQ. The CDR3 DNA is TGCGCCTGCTCAGTACACCCGTCCTACGAGCAGTACTTC. As protein: CACSVHPSYEQYF.

The chain has TRBV29-1 and TRBJ2-5; D is uncertain. Deletions cut 4 bases from V and 5 bases from J, with 14 bases between. CDR3 length: 13 residues. CDR1 and CDR2 from the germline V gene are SQVTM and ANQGSEA. The CDR3 is CSVVVYAGETQYF. The CDR3 bases are TGCAGCGTTGTGGTATACGCCGGGGAGACCCAGTACTTC.

The J gene is TRBJ1-2, the V gene TRBV15; TRBD1 matches 7 bases. In germline, CDR1 is LNHNV, CDR2 YYDKDF (reference sequence). The trim removed 1 base at V and 1 base at J, leaving 6 bases unmatched. The CDR3 runs to 16 residues. Written as DNA, the CDR3 is TGTGCCACCAGCAGAGGGGACAGCAGGATTAACTATGGCTACACCTTC. It encodes CATSRGDSRINYGYTF.

The genes are TRBV29-1 and TRBJ1-1, with D perhaps TRBD1 (6 bases). Trimming pared 4 bases from V and 0 bases from J, leaving 15 bases between. CDR3 length: 15 amino acids. Germline lookup yields CDR1 SQVTM and CDR2 ANQGSEA. The CDR3 DNA reads TGCAGCGTTGTGGGAAAAGGGGGGGTGAACACTGAAGCTTTCTTT. Residues: CSVVGKGGVNTEAFF. Supplemented by reference TRBV29-1 and TRBJ1-1, the full variable domain reads SAVISQKPSRDICQRGTSLTIQCQVDSQVTMMFWYRQQPGQSLTLIATANQGSEATYESGFVIDKFPISRPNLTFSTLTVSNMSPEDSSIYLCSVVGKGGVNTEAFFGQGTRLTVV.

The chain links TRBV3-1 (or the pseudogene TRBV3-2) to TRBJ1-6, with 7 bases lining up with TRBD1. CDR1 LGHDT and CDR2 YNNKEL come from the germline V gene (reference sequence). CDR3 length: 14 amino acids. The V segment lost 1 base and the J segment 10 bases; nucleotides outside the gene matches: 4. This CDR3 is CASSQGRQGSPLHF. CDR3 sequence (DNA): TGTGCCAGCAGCCAAGGCCGACAGGGATCACCCCTCCACTTT.

V and J are TRBV6-5 and TRBJ1-5; 9 bases line up with TRBD1. After removal of 6 bases from V and 1 base from J, the junction contained 4 bases not matched to a gene. The CDR3 has 15 residues. Germline lookup yields CDR1 MNHEY and CDR2 SVGAGI. DNA for the CDR3: TGTGCCAGCAGCTGGACAGGGGCGAGCAATCAGCCCCAGCATTTT. Protein sequence: CASSWTGASNQPQHF.

The chain links TRBV11-2 to TRBJ2-2; TRBD1 matches at 7 bases. Germline CDR1 SGHAT, CDR2 FQNNGV. Unmatched junction bases numbered 18, after V lost 5 bases and J lost 3 bases. The CDR3 is made up of 19 amino acids. The DNA of the CDR3 is TGTGCCAGCAGCCCCCGTGGCAGGGGGTCAGGCCGTTACACCGGGGAGCTGTTTTTT. Protein product: CASSPRGRGSGRYTGELFF.

This CDR3 reads CASSVGDRLNTEAFF. The CDR3 DNA sequence: TGTGCCAGCAGCGTAGGAGACAGGTTGAACACTGAAGCTTTCTTT. The rearrangement uses TRBV9 and TRBJ1-1, with a possible D match to TRBD1 (6 bases). Per the germline V gene, CDR1 is SGDLS and CDR2 is YYNGEE. The CDR3 loop spans 15 amino acids. Deletions cut 0 bases from V and 0 bases from J, with 9 bases between.

Note on this clone: At one boundary the junction diverges from the germline segment, which might be a read error. The CDR3 loop is CANSVGEF. Here the CDR3 DNA reads TGTGCCAACAGCGTAGGCGAGTTT. This rearrangement joins TRBV9 to TRBJ1-1; D gene ambiguous. The CDR3 runs 8 residues. Germline V gene sequence: CDR1 SGDLS, CDR2 YYNGEE.

The rearrangement joins TRBV6-6 to TRBJ1-3, with 9 bases aligning to TRBD1. There are 15 residues in the CDR3. V shed 7 bases, J shed 4 bases, and the junction held 8 bases outside the gene matches. Germline values: CDR1 MNHNY, CDR2 SVGAGI (reference sequence). The chain's CDR3 is CASKTGGAGGNTIYF. CDR3 DNA: TGTGCCAGCAAAACAGGGGGCGCGGGAGGAAACACCATATATTTT.

The chain uses TRBV9 and TRBJ2-5; TRBD2 might be the D (6 bases). Germline V lookup: CDR1 SGDLS, CDR2 YYNGEE. V was trimmed by 6 bases and J by 5 bases, leaving 14 bases between them. The CDR3 extends over 13 amino acids. CDR3: CASNRDAGETQYF. The CDR3 DNA reads TGTGCCAGCAACCGGGACGCGGGGGAGACCCAGTACTTC.

The genes are TRBV11-2 and TRBJ2-3; possible D gene TRBD1, 6 bases. Germline loops: CDR1 SGHAT, CDR2 FQNNGV. V was clipped by 3 bases and J by 3 bases, with 10 bases between them. The CDR3 sequence is 14 residues long. CDR3 amino acids: CASSFRGRTDTQYF. CDR3 in DNA: TGTGCCAGCAGCTTCAGGGGACGAACAGATACGCAGTATTTT.

V gene TRBV27 combines with J gene TRBJ2-7; D gene ambiguous. Trimming took off 6 bases at V and 5 bases at J, with 17 bases between the two ends. Per germline, CDR1 MNHEY and CDR2 SMNVEV (reference sequence). The CDR3 runs to 14 residues. This chain's CDR3 is CASSPGVLADEQYF. The CDR3 DNA reads TGTGCCAGCAGCCCCGGAGTGCTTGCCGACGAGCAGTACTTC.

This chain uses TRBV19 with TRBJ2-1, with 10 bases matching TRBD1. From germline, CDR1 is LNHDA and CDR2 SQIVND (reference sequence). V lost 6 bases and J lost 9; bases outside the gene matches: 14. The CDR3 runs to 16 residues. The CDR3 region is CASSNLRQGAKIEQFF. The CDR3 DNA reads TGTGCCAGTAGCAACCTACGACAGGGGGCAAAGATTGAGCAGTTCTTC.

The chain couples TRBV30 to TRBJ1-5, with D perhaps TRBD1 (6 bases). Germline V gives CDR1 GTSNPN, CDR2 SVGIG (reference sequence). The V gene lost 1 base and the J gene lost 4 bases, with 14 bases spanning the gap. The CDR3 consists of 15 residues. CDR3 nucleotide sequence: TGTGCCTGGAGTGGGGGGGGCTACGGGAATCAGCCCCAGCATTTT. It encodes CAWSGGGYGNQPQHF.

The chain employs TRBV5-1 and TRBJ2-3; 12 bases fit TRBD2. Unmatched junction bases numbered 10, after V lost 4 bases and J lost 4 bases. Germline lookup yields CDR1 SGHRS and CDR2 YFSETQ. The CDR3 runs to 17 residues. This CDR3 reads CASSTPSGGATPDTQYF. The DNA for the CDR3 is TGCGCCAGCAGCACCCCTAGCGGGGGGGCCACCCCAGATACGCAGTATTTT.